The 23 T cell receptor beta chains presented below share a single source sample, sequenced in a study of cytomegalovirus exposure and HLA in healthy donors. This PCR relied on a set of 60 Vbeta primers and 13 Jbeta primers. Measured with immunoSEQ multiplex PCR; TCRdb has only the in-frame clones, and not every one. The sample yields about 140,000 clones, around two thirds seen once. The sequencing sample was made of PBMCs. These receptors were taken from a male donor in good health and CMV-seronegative.

This chain joins TRBV19 and TRBJ1-3; 8 positions match TRBD1. The junction had 7 bases not matched to a gene; V was cut back by 5 bases and J by 4 bases. CDR3 length equals 15 residues. The V gene's germline CDR1 is LNHDA and CDR2 SQIVND (reference sequence). CDR3 sequence (DNA): TGTGCCAGTAGTCTCCACAGGGGGGTCGGAAACACCATATATTTT. Translation: CASSLHRGVGNTIYF.

This clone was detected a few times. This chain links TRBV4-1 with TRBJ2-2; the D gene is possibly TRBD2 (6 bases). This CDR3 is built from 17 residues. The V gene's germline CDR1 is MGHRA and CDR2 YSYEKL. Trimming left V 1 base short and J 3 bases short, with 15 bases between. Written as DNA, the CDR3 is TGCGCCAGCAGCCAAGTCGGACTAAACTTAGACACCGGGGAGCTGTTTTTT. This gives the protein CASSQVGLNLDTGELFF.

This clone appeared a few times. The chain has TRBV6-6 and TRBJ2-7; a possible D gene is TRBD2 (6 bases). Trimming took off 0 bases at V and 0 bases at J, with 9 bases between the two ends. The length of the CDR3 is 15 residues. CDR1 and CDR2 from the germline V gene are MNHNY and SVGAGI (reference sequence). The CDR3 region is CASSYSGTSSYEQYF. The CDR3 DNA is TGTGCCAGCAGTTACTCAGGGACTTCCTCCTACGAGCAGTACTTC.

The chain employs TRBV6-1 and TRBJ2-4, with TRBD1 matching over 7 bases. V shed 0 bases and J 3 bases; nucleotides not matched to a gene: 5. Germline V lookup: CDR1 MNHNS, CDR2 SASEGT. The CDR3 extends over 16 amino acids. The CDR3 DNA sequence: TGTGCCAGCAGTGAAGCGGTCTGGGACAGCAAAAACATTCAGTACTTC. This codes for CASSEAVWDSKNIQYF.

This chain links TRBV11-2 with TRBJ1-2; 8 bases fit TRBD1. The CDR3 extends over 12 amino acids. Germline V gene lookup returns CDR1 SGHAT and CDR2 FQNNGV. The V segment lost 6 bases and the J segment 8 bases; nucleotides outside the gene matches: 5. In nucleotides, the CDR3 is TGTGCCAGCAGAGACAGGGGTTGGGGCTACACCTTC. It specifies CASRDRGWGYTF.

The chain has TRBV13 and TRBJ2-7; 10 positions match TRBD1. This CDR3 comprises 14 residues. The V and J ends lost 5 bases and 7 bases, in that order; junction bases with no gene match: 8. Germline CDR1 PRHDT, CDR2 FYEKMQ (reference sequence). CDR3 in DNA: TGTGCCAGCAGCACCCGACAGGGGGCGAGTGAGCAGTACTTC. Its protein is CASSTRQGASEQYF.

This clone was seen a few times. The chain joins TRBV27 to TRBJ1-5; perhaps TRBD1 as D (5 bases). Germline V gene lookup returns CDR1 MNHEY and CDR2 SMNVEV (reference sequence). This CDR3 contains 15 residues. V lost 10 bases, J lost 1 base, and 17 bases lay in between. The CDR3 sequence: CATGYSRYSNQPQHF. The CDR3 DNA is TGTGCCACAGGGTATTCACGTTACAGCAATCAGCCCCAGCATTTT.

The chain links TRBV2 to TRBJ1-4; 8 bases match TRBD1. V dropped 4 bases and J dropped 2; count of bases not matched to a gene: 6. The CDR3 consists of 16 residues. Germline-derived CDR1 and CDR2 are SNHLY and FYNNEI. CDR3 loop: CASSGTGGATNEKLFF. In nucleotides, the CDR3 is TGTGCCAGCAGTGGAACAGGGGGGGCTACTAATGAAAAACTGTTTTTT.

In DNA, the CDR3 is TGTGCCAGCCTTAGGGGACAGGGGTTATACGAGCAGTACTTC. Translating gives CASLRGQGLYEQYF. The V gene is TRBV6-6, the J gene TRBJ2-5; TRBD1 agrees at 10 bases. The J call is uncertain, as TRBJ2-7 better fits the DNA end. There are 14 residues in the CDR3. Germline CDR1 reads MNHNY; CDR2 reads SVGAGI (reference sequence).

This sequence joins TRBV28 and TRBJ2-7; perhaps TRBD2 as D (6 bases). CDR1 is MDHEN, CDR2 SYDVKM, per germline. The V and J ends lost 6 bases and 7 bases respectively, with 22 bases between them. The CDR3 length is 15 residues. DNA of the CDR3: TGTGCCAGCAGCCCCCCGGCAGGCGCGGGAAGGGAGCAGTACTTC. Translation gives CASSPPAGAGREQYF.

The chain uses TRBV29-1 and TRBJ2-1; 7 bases are shared with TRBD1. Trimming at V came to 5 bases and at J to 1 base, leaving 5 bases not matched to a gene. Looked up from germline, CDR1 is SQVTM and CDR2 is ANQGSEA. The CDR3 has 14 amino acids. The CDR3 nucleotides read TGCAGCGTTCACAGGGGAAGGTCCTACAATGAGCAGTTCTTC. Translation: CSVHRGRSYNEQFF.

The chain is built from TRBV6-5 and TRBJ2-3, with 9 nucleotides matching TRBD1. V shed 6 bases, J shed 1 base, and the junction held 2 bases outside the gene matches. The length of the CDR3 is 14 residues. The germline CDR1 and CDR2 sequences are MNHEY and SVGAGI. The CDR3 loop is CASRRTGGTDTQYF. In nucleotides, the CDR3 is TGTGCCAGCAGAAGGACAGGGGGCACAGATACGCAGTATTTT.

This rearrangement joins TRBV7-2 to TRBJ2-5; 7 bases fit TRBD2. The J call is in doubt because the DNA end fits TRBJ2-7 better. CDR1 and CDR2 (germline): SGHTA, FQGNSA. The CDR3 spans 15 residues. CDR3 bases: TGTGCCAGCAGCTTAATGGGACTACACATGTACGAGCAGTACTTC. It yields the protein CASSLMGLHMYEQYF.

This rearrangement joins TRBV25-1 to TRBJ1-2; a weak D match, TRBD1 (5 bases). The germline V gene encodes CDR1 MGHDK and CDR2 SYGVNS. The CDR3 loop spans 13 amino acids. Trimming took 2 bases from V and 8 from J, leaving 12 bases between them. This CDR3 reads CASSETGPHGYTF. CDR3 nucleotide sequence: TGTGCCAGCAGTGAAACAGGACCCCACGGCTACACCTTC.

Only a few counts were recorded for this clone. Here the CDR3 DNA reads TGTGCCAGTAGCCACAACCGGGACGCACAGGGGGGCACTGAAGCTTTCTTT. Translated: CASSHNRDAQGGTEAFF. This chain links TRBV19 with TRBJ1-1; 8 bases match TRBD1. Germline V gene lookup returns CDR1 LNHDA and CDR2 SQIVND (reference sequence). This CDR3 has 17 residues. The V segment lost 6 bases and the J segment 4 bases; nucleotides outside the gene matches: 16.

The chain combines TRBV28 with TRBJ1-2; TRBD1 matches at 7 bases. Germline CDR1 MDHEN, CDR2 SYDVKM. There are 13 residues in the CDR3. Losses at the gene ends were 6 bases for V and 4 bases for J; bases not matched to a gene: 5. Here the CDR3 DNA reads TGTGCCAGCAGAACGGGACAGACCTATGGCTACACCTTC. Protein sequence: CASRTGQTYGYTF.

V usage is TRBV4-2 and J usage is TRBJ2-5; perhaps TRBD2 as D (6 bases). The CDR3 runs to 14 residues. Trimming cost V 1 base and J 5 bases, with 11 bases left between them. Per the germline V gene, CDR1 is LGHNA and CDR2 is YNFKEQ. The CDR3 nucleotides read TGTGCCAGCAGCCAAGGCTCCAGCGGGGAGACCCAGTACTTC. This sequence encodes CASSQGSSGETQYF.

V usage is TRBV6-6 and J usage is TRBJ1-3; tentatively, D is TRBD1 (5 bases). V was pared by 5 bases and J by 0 bases, with 11 bases between. Germline CDR1 is MNHNY and CDR2 is SVGAGI (reference sequence). This CDR3 is built from 15 residues. In DNA form, the CDR3 reads TGTGCCAGCAGTCTCCTGGGGGGCTCTGGAAACACCATATATTTT. Its protein is CASSLLGGSGNTIYF.

The CDR3 DNA reads TGCGCCAGCAGCCAAGATCTTAGTAGGGGGGCTTTCTTT. It is translated as CASSQDLSRGAFF. This chain connects TRBV4-1 to TRBJ1-1, with a possible D match to TRBD1 (6 bases). Trimming took 0 bases from V and 11 from J, leaving 13 bases between them. The germline V gene has CDR1 MGHRA and CDR2 YSYEKL. This CDR3 has 13 residues.

The chain couples TRBV9 to TRBJ2-3, with D possibly being TRBD2 (6 bases). The CDR3 covers 15 residues. V lost 1 base to trimming and J lost 4 bases, with 13 bases between them. CDR1 SGDLS and CDR2 YYNGEE come from the germline V gene. DNA for the CDR3: TGTGCCAGCAGCGTACGTGAGGGACTGGCAGATACGCAGTATTTT. Translation gives CASSVREGLADTQYF.

This clone was seen only once. The V and J genes are TRBV29-1 and TRBJ2-7, with D tentatively TRBD1 (5 bases). V was trimmed by 0 bases and J by 6 bases, leaving 15 bases between them. Germline loops: CDR1 SQVTM, CDR2 ANQGSEA. CDR3 length: 14 residues. The CDR3 reads CSVEEGQGFGEQYF. CDR3 bases: TGCAGCGTTGAAGAAGGGCAGGGTTTCGGCGAGCAGTACTTC.

In DNA form, the CDR3 reads TGTGCCAGCAGTTTTAACCTTGAGTTCCAGCCCCAGCATTTT. Its translation: CASSFNLEFQPQHF. The genes are TRBV28 and TRBJ1-5; D gene uncertain. The CDR3 totals 14 residues. The germline V and J ends were trimmed by 3 bases and 7 bases, with 13 bases remaining between them. Germline V gives CDR1 MDHEN, CDR2 SYDVKM.

This clone was seen a few times. This chain joins TRBV7-2 and TRBJ2-7, with a weak D call TRBD1 (5 bases). This CDR3 has 14 amino acids. With 4 bases removed from V and 7 bases from J, the gap between germline ends came to 17 bases. Germline CDR1 is SGHTA and CDR2 is FQGNSA. The CDR3 DNA is TGTGCCAGCAGCTGGTTGGGAACAGGAAGGGAGCAGTACTTC. It codes for CASSWLGTGREQYF. Together with reference TRBV7-2 and TRBJ2-7, the CDR3 gives the full variable domain: GAGVSQSPSNKVTEKGKDVELRCDPISGHTALYWYRQSLGQGLEFLIYFQGNSAPDKSGLPSDRFSAERTGGSVSTLTIQRTQQEDSAVYLCASSWLGTGREQYFGPGTRLTVT.